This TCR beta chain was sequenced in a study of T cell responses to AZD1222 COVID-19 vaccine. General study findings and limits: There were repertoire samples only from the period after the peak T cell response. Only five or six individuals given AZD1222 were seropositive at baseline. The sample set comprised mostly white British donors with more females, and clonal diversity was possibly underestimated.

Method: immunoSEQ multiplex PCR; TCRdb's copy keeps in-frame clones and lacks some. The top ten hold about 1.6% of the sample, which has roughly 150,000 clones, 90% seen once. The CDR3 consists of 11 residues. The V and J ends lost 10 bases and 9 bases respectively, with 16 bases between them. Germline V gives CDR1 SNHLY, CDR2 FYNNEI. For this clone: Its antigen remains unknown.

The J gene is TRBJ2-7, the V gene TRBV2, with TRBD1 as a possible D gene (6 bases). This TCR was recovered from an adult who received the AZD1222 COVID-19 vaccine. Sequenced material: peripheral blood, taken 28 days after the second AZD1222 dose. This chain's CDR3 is CATRDNLVQYF. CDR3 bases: TGTGCCACACGGGACAACCTCGTGCAGTACTTC.